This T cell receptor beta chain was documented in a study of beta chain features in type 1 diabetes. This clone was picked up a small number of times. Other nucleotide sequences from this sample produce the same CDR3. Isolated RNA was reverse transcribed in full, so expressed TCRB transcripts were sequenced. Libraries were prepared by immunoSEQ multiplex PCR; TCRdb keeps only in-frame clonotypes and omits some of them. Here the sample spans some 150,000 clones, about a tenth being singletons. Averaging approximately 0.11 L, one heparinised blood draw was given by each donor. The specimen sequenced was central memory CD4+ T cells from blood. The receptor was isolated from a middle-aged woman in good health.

The CDR3 is CASSLQGPYNEQFF. CDR3 nucleotides: TGCGCCAGCAGCTTGCAGGGGCCCTACAATGAGCAGTTCTTC. The chain uses TRBV5-1 and TRBJ2-1; possible D gene TRBD1, 6 bases. This CDR3 has 14 amino acids. In germline, CDR1 is SGHRS, CDR2 YFSETQ. V lost 1 base and J lost 2, with 7 bases in between.